Presented here are 15 T cell receptor beta chains from one specimen sequenced in a study of OX40 agonist ivuxolimab in advanced cancers. Using immunoSEQ multiplex PCR, the repertoire was profiled, and TCRdb retains in-frame clones only, with some absent. The table records some 100,000 clones, under 95% of them present only once. The sequencing here drew on CD4+ or CD8+ T cells sorted from blood, taken in a trial of the OX40 agonist ivuxolimab. Receptor source: an adult with an advanced solid tumor such as melanoma, head and neck, liver or kidney cancer.

V gene TRBV10-1 combines with J gene TRBJ2-1; 8 positions agree with TRBD2. The trim removed 4 bases at V and 1 base at J, leaving 12 bases unmatched. CDR3 length: 18 residues. The germline gives CDR1 WNHNN, CDR2 SYGVQD (reference sequence). The CDR3, as DNA: TGCGCCAGCAGTGGGGGGTTTAGCGGGAAAAGTTCCTACAATGAGCAGTTCTTC. Its translation: CASSGGFSGKSSYNEQFF.

The J gene is TRBJ1-5, the V gene TRBV2; D gene unclear. The CDR3 loop spans 13 amino acids. The V and J ends lost 6 bases and 7 bases respectively, with 13 bases between them. Germline V gene sequence: CDR1 SNHLY, CDR2 FYNNEI. CDR3 nucleotides: TGTGCCAGCAGCGCCTATGCTGAGCAGCCCCAGCATTTT. This codes for CASSAYAEQPQHF. Filled out from reference TRBV2 and TRBJ1-5, the complete variable domain reads EPEVTQTPSHQVTQMGQEVILRCVPISNHLYFYWYRQILGQKVEFLVSFYNNEISEKSEIFDDQFSVERPDGSNFTLKIRSTKLEDSAMYFCASSAYAEQPQHFGDGTRLSIL.

The genes are TRBV28 and TRBJ2-2, with TRBD1 as a possible D gene (6 bases). The germline V gene has CDR1 MDHEN and CDR2 SYDVKM. The CDR3 is 17 residues long. V was pared by 3 bases and J by 1 base, with 15 bases between. The CDR3 spells CASSFPVQGQNTGELFF. CDR3 in DNA: TGTGCCAGCAGTTTTCCCGTACAGGGTCAGAACACCGGGGAGCTGTTTTTT.

V is TRBV27 and J is TRBJ2-5; TRBD1 matches 7 bases. This CDR3 is 15 amino acids long. J was trimmed by 2 bases and V by 5 bases; bases with no gene match: 8. Germline loops: CDR1 MNHEY, CDR2 SMNVEV (reference sequence). The CDR3 sequence: CASSSGQVLQETQYF. The CDR3, as DNA: TGTGCCAGCAGTAGTGGACAGGTCCTTCAAGAGACCCAGTACTTC.

For this clone: Other DNA sequences from this sample encode an identical CDR3 as well. V usage is TRBV18 and J usage is TRBJ2-4; TRBD2 aligns across 14 bases. With 6 bases clipped from V and 5 bases from J, the junction kept 12 bases outside the gene matches. Germline CDR1 KGHSH, CDR2 LQKENI. The CDR3 extends over 18 amino acids. The CDR3: CASSLNLGTSGRENIQYF. CDR3 nucleotides: TGTGCCAGCTCCCTTAACTTAGGGACTAGCGGGAGAGAAAACATTCAGTACTTC.

The rearrangement links TRBV10-3 to TRBJ2-1, with 8 bases matching TRBD1. With V trimmed by 3 bases and J by 3 bases, 4 bases remained unmatched. CDR3 size: 15 residues. Germline CDR1 is ENHRY and CDR2 is SYGVKD. The CDR3 DNA is TGTGCCATCAGTGACCCAGGGGGCCTCTACAATGAGCAGTTCTTC. The encoded protein is CAISDPGGLYNEQFF.

The chain has TRBV2 and TRBJ2-1; D is ambiguous. Trimming took 7 bases from V and 8 from J, leaving 15 bases between them. Germline V gene data show CDR1 as SNHLY and CDR2 as FYNNEI. The CDR3 spans 13 residues. The CDR3 region has the DNA TGTGCCAGCATTCCGCCTTCAAGGGATGAGCAGTTCTTC. Translated, it gives CASIPPSRDEQFF.

The rearrangement links TRBV2 to TRBJ1-4, with D perhaps matching TRBD1 (5 bases). CDR3 length equals 13 residues. Germline lookup yields CDR1 SNHLY and CDR2 FYNNEI. V lost 10 bases and J 8 bases, leaving 17 bases between the germline ends. The CDR3 loop reads CATRRGTREKLFF. The CDR3, as DNA: TGTGCCACTCGAAGAGGGACGAGGGAAAAACTGTTTTTT.

This chain joins TRBV6-5 and TRBJ1-5, with D tentatively TRBD1 (5 bases). Trimming removed 5 bases at V and 4 bases at J, with 9 bases between. The CDR3 sequence is 13 residues long. CDR1 MNHEY and CDR2 SVGAGI come from the germline V gene. CDR3: CASSLRGNQPQHF. CDR3 bases: TGTGCCAGCAGTCTAAGGGGTAATCAGCCCCAGCATTTT.

The rearrangement uses TRBV11-3 and TRBJ2-7; TRBD2 aligns across 7 bases. The CDR3 contains 14 residues. The ends lost 6 bases at V and 2 bases at J; junction bases unmatched: 7. Germline V gives CDR1 SGHNT, CDR2 YENEEA. The CDR3 DNA sequence: TGTGCCAGCAGTTCAGAGCGGGGAACCTACGAGCAGTACTTC. It translates to CASSSERGTYEQYF.

V gene TRBV11-1 combines with J gene TRBJ2-5; perhaps D is TRBD1 or TRBD2 (5 bases each). The CDR3 length is 15 residues. The germline V gene encodes CDR1 SGHAT and CDR2 FQDESV (reference sequence). V lost 1 base and J lost 1, with 10 bases in between. CDR3 in amino acids: CASSLGPGRQETQYF. The CDR3 DNA reads as TGTGCCAGCAGCTTAGGCCCGGGGCGCCAAGAGACCCAGTACTTC. The variable domain in full, with the rest retrieved from reference TRBV11-1 and TRBJ2-5, is EAEVAQSPRYKITEKSQAVAFWCDPISGHATLYWYRQILGQGPELLVQFQDESVVDDSQLPKDRFSAERLKGVDSTLKIQPAELGDSAMYLCASSLGPGRQETQYFGPGTRLLVL.

This chain links TRBV20-1 with TRBJ1-1; D is unclear. The V gene lost 2 bases and the J gene lost 4 bases, with 5 bases spanning the gap. Germline V CDR1 and CDR2: DFQATT, SNEGSKA (reference sequence). The CDR3 extends over 11 amino acids. DNA of the CDR3: TGCAGTGCTAGACGGTCCACTGAAGCTTTCTTT. It yields the protein CSARRSTEAFF.

This chain connects TRBV30 to TRBJ2-4; D remains unclear. From germline, CDR1 is GTSNPN and CDR2 SVGIG (reference sequence). The CDR3 runs to 14 residues. The V end was cut by 5 bases, the J end by 0 bases, with 11 bases between. The CDR3 DNA is TGTGCCTGGTCGCCAGGCCTAGCCAAAAACATTCAGTACTTC. Protein product: CAWSPGLAKNIQYF.

The genes are TRBV2 and TRBJ2-5; TRBD2 is a possible D gene (6 bases). This CDR3 contains 15 residues. Germline values: CDR1 SNHLY, CDR2 FYNNEI. Trimming removed 7 bases at V and 1 base at J, with 16 bases between. The CDR3 is CASNRLGGPQETQYF. The CDR3 region has the DNA TGTGCCAGCAATCGGCTCGGGGGACCCCAAGAGACCCAGTACTTC.

V and J are TRBV6-6 and TRBJ2-7; TRBD1 aligns across 8 bases. This CDR3 region has 14 residues. V lost 5 bases to trimming and J lost 3 bases; unmatched junction nucleotides: 6. Per germline, CDR1 MNHNY and CDR2 SVGAGI (reference sequence). The DNA of the CDR3 is TGTGCCAGCAGTACGCGGGACAGGCACTACGAGCAGTACTTC. The encoded protein is CASSTRDRHYEQYF.